This T cell receptor (beta chain) was identified during a study of response to subunit inactivated influenza vaccine. TCRdb analysed the RT-PCR reads with MiXCR anew, one entry per CDR3 protein. The table lists 500,000 to 550,000 distinct CDR3 sequences, roughly 23% of them singletons. The CDR3 consists of 15 residues. V shed 6 bases and J shed 7 bases, with 22 bases lying between them. CDR1 MGHDK and CDR2 SYGVNS come from the germline V gene. A further study also used this sample, focusing on T cells expressing NK-cell markers. From that report: UMIs accompanied the 5'RACE template switching by which TCR beta cDNA was made.

V usage is TRBV25-1 and J usage is TRBJ2-7; D unclear. This TCR was recovered from a man aged 50-60 years who received an inactivated influenza vaccine. The sample in question was CD4+ T cells sorted from PBMCs, obtained 12 days after vaccination. The CDR3 sequence is CASRGSWLTSGEQYF. The CDR3 bases are TGTGCCAGCAGGGGTTCTTGGCTCACGTCTGGTGAGCAGTACTTC.